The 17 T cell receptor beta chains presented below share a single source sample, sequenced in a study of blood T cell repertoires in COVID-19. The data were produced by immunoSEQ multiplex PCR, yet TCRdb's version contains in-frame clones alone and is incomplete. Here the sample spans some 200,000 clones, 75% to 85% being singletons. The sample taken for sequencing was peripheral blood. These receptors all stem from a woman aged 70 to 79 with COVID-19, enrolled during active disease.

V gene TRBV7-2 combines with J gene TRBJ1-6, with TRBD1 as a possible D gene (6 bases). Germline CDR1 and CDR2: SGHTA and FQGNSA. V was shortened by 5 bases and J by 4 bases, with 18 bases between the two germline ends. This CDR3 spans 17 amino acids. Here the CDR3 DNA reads TGTGCCAGCAGCCCCCCCCGGACAGCTAGTTATAATTCACCCCTCCACTTT. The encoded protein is CASSPPRTASYNSPLHF.

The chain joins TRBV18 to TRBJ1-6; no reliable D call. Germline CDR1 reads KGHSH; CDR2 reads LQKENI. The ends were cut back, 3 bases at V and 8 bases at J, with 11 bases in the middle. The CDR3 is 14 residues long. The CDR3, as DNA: TGTGCCAGCTCACCGAGCGGGGTGGATTCACCCCTCCACTTT. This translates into CASSPSGVDSPLHF. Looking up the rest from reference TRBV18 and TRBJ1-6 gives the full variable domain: NAGVMQNPRHLVRRRGQEARLRCSPMKGHSHVYWYRQLPEEGLKFMVYLQKENIIDESGMPKERFSAEFPKEGPSILRIQQVVRGDSAAYFCASSPSGVDSPLHFGNGTRLTVT.

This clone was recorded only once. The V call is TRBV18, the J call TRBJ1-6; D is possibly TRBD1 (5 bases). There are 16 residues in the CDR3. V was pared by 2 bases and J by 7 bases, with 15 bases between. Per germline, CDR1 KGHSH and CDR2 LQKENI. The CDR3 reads CASSPMQGRENSPLHF. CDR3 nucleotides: TGTGCCAGCTCACCAATGCAGGGAAGGGAAAATTCACCCCTCCACTTT.

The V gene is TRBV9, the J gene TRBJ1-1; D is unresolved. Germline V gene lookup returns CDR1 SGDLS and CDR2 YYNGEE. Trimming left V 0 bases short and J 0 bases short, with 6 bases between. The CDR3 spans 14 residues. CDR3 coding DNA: TGTGCCAGCAGCGTAGCTACGGTGAACACTGAAGCTTTCTTT. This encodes CASSVATVNTEAFF.

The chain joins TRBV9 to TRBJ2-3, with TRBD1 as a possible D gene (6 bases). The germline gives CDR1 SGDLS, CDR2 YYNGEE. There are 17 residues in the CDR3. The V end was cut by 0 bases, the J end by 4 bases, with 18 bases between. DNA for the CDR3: TGTGCCAGCAGCGTAGGGGGGCGCTGGAGTTCAGCAGATACGCAGTATTTT. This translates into CASSVGGRWSSADTQYF.

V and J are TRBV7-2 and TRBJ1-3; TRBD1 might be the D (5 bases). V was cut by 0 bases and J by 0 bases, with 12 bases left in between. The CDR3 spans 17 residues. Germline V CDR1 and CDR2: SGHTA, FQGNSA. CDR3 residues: CASSLARGADSGNTIYF. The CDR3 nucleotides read TGTGCCAGCAGCTTAGCACGTGGGGCTGACTCTGGAAACACCATATATTTT. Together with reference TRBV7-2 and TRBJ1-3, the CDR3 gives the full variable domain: GAGVSQSPSNKVTEKGKDVELRCDPISGHTALYWYRQSLGQGLEFLIYFQGNSAPDKSGLPSDRFSAERTGGSVSTLTIQRTQQEDSAVYLCASSLARGADSGNTIYFGEGSWLTVV.

Written as DNA, the CDR3 is TGTGCCAGCAGCCCCCCCGAGATCTCTGGAAACACCATATATTTT. As protein: CASSPPEISGNTIYF. The V call is TRBV7-8, the J call TRBJ1-3; the D is unclear. Germline values: CDR1 SGHVS, CDR2 FQNEAQ. There are 15 residues in the CDR3. Trimming removed 5 bases at V and 0 bases at J, with 11 bases between. Full variable domain (outside the CDR3, taken from reference TRBV7-8 and TRBJ1-3): GAGVSQSPRYKVAKRGQDVALRCDPISGHVSLFWYQQALGQGPEFLTYFQNEAQLDKSGLPSDRFFAERPEGSVSTLKIQRTQQEDSAVYLCASSPPEISGNTIYFGEGSWLTVV.

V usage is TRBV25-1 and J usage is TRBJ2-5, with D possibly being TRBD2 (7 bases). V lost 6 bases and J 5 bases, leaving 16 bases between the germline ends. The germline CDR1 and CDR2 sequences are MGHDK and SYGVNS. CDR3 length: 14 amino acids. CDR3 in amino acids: CASSKGGGFETQYF. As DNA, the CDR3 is TGTGCCAGCAGCAAAGGGGGGGGTTTCGAGACCCAGTACTTC.

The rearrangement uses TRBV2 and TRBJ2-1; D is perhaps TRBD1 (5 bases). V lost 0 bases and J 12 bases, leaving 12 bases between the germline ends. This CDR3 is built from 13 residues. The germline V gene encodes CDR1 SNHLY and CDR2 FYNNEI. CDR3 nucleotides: TGTGCCAGCAGTGAAGCTGGGGCGCTCGGGCAGTTCTTC. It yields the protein CASSEAGALGQFF.

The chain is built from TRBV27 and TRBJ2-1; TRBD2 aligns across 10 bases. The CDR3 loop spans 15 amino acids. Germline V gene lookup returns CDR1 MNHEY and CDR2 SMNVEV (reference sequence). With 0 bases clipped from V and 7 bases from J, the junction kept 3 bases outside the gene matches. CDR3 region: CASSLSLAGLNEQFF. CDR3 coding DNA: TGTGCCAGCAGTTTATCACTAGCGGGGCTGAATGAGCAGTTCTTC.

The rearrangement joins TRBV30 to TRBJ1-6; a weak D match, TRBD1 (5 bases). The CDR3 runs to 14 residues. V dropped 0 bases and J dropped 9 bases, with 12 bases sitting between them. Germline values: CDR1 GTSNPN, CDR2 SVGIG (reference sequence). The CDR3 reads CAWSVGGVSSPLHF. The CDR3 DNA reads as TGTGCCTGGAGTGTGGGGGGAGTCAGTTCACCCCTCCACTTT.

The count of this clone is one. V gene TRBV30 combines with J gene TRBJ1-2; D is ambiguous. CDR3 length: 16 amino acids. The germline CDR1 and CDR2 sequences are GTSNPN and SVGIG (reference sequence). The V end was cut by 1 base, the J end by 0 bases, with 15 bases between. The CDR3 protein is CAWSEPGALANYGYTF. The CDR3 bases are TGTGCCTGGAGTGAGCCCGGAGCACTAGCTAACTATGGCTACACCTTC.

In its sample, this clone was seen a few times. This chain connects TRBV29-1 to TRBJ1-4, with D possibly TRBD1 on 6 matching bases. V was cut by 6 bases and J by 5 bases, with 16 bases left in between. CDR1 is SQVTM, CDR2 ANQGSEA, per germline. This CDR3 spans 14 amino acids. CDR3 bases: TGCAGCGTCCAAATACAGGGAGGGAATGAAAAACTGTTTTTT. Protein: CSVQIQGGNEKLFF.

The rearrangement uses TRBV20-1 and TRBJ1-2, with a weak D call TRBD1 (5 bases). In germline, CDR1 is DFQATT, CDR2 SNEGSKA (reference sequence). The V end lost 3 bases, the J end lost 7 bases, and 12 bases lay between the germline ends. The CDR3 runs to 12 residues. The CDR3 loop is CSASIGGGGYTF. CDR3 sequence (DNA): TGCAGTGCTAGTATCGGGGGTGGTGGCTACACCTTC.

CDR3 amino acids: CASSLFGGTGADTQYF. In nucleotides, the CDR3 is TGTGCCAGCAGCTTGTTCGGGGGGACAGGGGCAGATACGCAGTATTTT. This chain connects TRBV7-2 to TRBJ2-3; 10 positions match TRBD1. CDR3 length equals 16 residues. Germline V gene data show CDR1 as SGHTA and CDR2 as FQGNSA. The ends lost 3 bases at V and 4 bases at J; junction bases unmatched: 7.

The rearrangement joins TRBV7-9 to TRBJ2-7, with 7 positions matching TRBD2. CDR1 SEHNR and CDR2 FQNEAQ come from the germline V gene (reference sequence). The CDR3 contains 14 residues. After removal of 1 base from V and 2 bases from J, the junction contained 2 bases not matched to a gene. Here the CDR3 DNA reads TGTGCCAGCAGCTTAGGACTAGCCCCCTACGAGCAGTACTTC. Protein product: CASSLGLAPYEQYF.

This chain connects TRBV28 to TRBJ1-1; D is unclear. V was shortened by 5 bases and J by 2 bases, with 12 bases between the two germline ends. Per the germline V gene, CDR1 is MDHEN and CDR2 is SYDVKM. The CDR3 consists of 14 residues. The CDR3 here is CASSIDETNTEAFF. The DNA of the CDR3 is TGTGCCAGCAGTATCGACGAGACAAACACTGAAGCTTTCTTT.